A selection of T cell receptor beta chains follows, all from one sample in a study of Graves' ophthalmopathy and Graves' hyperthyroidism. From the multiplex PCR reads, TCRdb called clonotypes with MiXCR, one entry per CDR3 protein. The sample holds about 480,000 distinct CDR3 sequences; over 13% are singletons and the top ten take more than 8.5%. Sequences were obtained from blood. The source of these receptors is a woman aged 30 to 39 with Graves' ophthalmopathy. Each CDR3 is given with its conserved first and last residue. The order of the fields is V gene, clone size, D gene, J gene, CDR3 DNA, CDR3 protein. The D gene is left open where the match is weak. Rows may omit the clone size; those that give it use once, few, many or a size class.

V: TRBV11-2; size: many; D: -; J: TRBJ1-6; DNA: TGTGCCAGCAGCACAATGGAGGGGCCGTATTCACCCCTCCACTTT; CDR3: CASSTMEGPYSPLHF
V: TRBV20-1; size: many; D: -; J: TRBJ1-2; DNA: TGCAGTGCCCCTCGGCCAGGGATGTATGGCTACACCTTC; CDR3: CSAPRPGMYGYTF
V: TRBV6-1; size: many; D: -; J: TRBJ2-5; DNA: TGTGCCAGCAGCCACCTTCAAGAGACCCAGTACTTC; CDR3: CASSHLQETQYF
V: TRBV30; size: -; D: -; J: TRBJ1-2; DNA: TGTGCCTGGAGTAAACCAGGTGGCTACACCTTC; CDR3: CAWSKPGGYTF
V: TRBV7-9; size: -; D: -; J: TRBJ1-1; DNA: TGTGCCAGCAGCTTAATGCGGCTCCAGAGCACTGAAGCTTTCTTT; CDR3: CASSLMRLQSTEAFF
V: TRBV3-1; size: many; D: TRBD2; J: TRBJ2-2; DNA: TGTGCCAGCAGCCTGGCGACTAGCTCAAACACCGGGGAGCTGTTTTTT; CDR3: CASSLATSSNTGELFF
V: TRBV6-2/TRBV6-3; size: many; D: TRBD2; J: TRBJ2-2; DNA: TGTGCCAGCAGCCTACAGGGGCTAGCGGGGGGAATTGGCACCGGGGAGCTGTTTTTT; CDR3: CASSLQGLAGGIGTGELFF
V: TRBV19; size: many; D: -; J: TRBJ1-1; DNA: TGTGCCAGTAGTTGGGCAGAAAACACTGAAGCTTTCTTT; CDR3: CASSWAENTEAFF
V: TRBV20-1; size: many; D: -; J: TRBJ2-7; DNA: TGCAGTGCACCGAGGGACGGGGGAGGCTACGAGCAGTACTTC; CDR3: CSAPRDGGGYEQYF
V: TRBV20-1; size: many; D: TRBD1; J: TRBJ2-7; DNA: TGCAGTGCTAGGAATCTACGGCCCGGACAGGTGGCCTACGAGCAGTACTTC; CDR3: CSARNLRPGQVAYEQYF
V: TRBV15; size: many; D: -; J: TRBJ2-5; DNA: TGTGCCACCAGCACGGACGCTTACCAAGAGACCCAGTACTTC; CDR3: CATSTDAYQETQYF
V: TRBV20-1; size: many; D: -; J: TRBJ2-7; DNA: TGCAGTGCTACCTCGCAGAGCTCCTACGAGCAGTACTTC; CDR3: CSATSQSSYEQYF
V: TRBV7-9; size: many; D: -; J: TRBJ2-5; DNA: TGTGCCAGCAGCTTAAACGTAGAGACCCAGTACTTC; CDR3: CASSLNVETQYF
V: TRBV27; size: many; D: -; J: TRBJ2-7; DNA: TGTGCCAGCAGCCAGACTAGGGGGGCCCACGGGCAGTACTTC; CDR3: CASSQTRGAHGQYF
V: TRBV6-1; size: many; D: -; J: TRBJ2-7; DNA: TGTGCCAGCAGGGGGTCCGGGACCTACGAGCAGTACTTC; CDR3: CASRGSGTYEQYF
V: TRBV18; size: -; D: -; J: TRBJ1-1; DNA: TGTGCCAGCTCACCTTACAGGGAGATGAACACTGAAGCTTTCTTT; CDR3: CASSPYREMNTEAFF
V: TRBV18; size: few; D: TRBD1; J: TRBJ1-1; DNA: TGTGCCAGCTCACCAGGACAGGGACAGAACACTGAAGCTTTCTTT; CDR3: CASSPGQGQNTEAFF
V: TRBV2; size: many; D: -; J: TRBJ1-2; DNA: TGTGCCAGCAGTGAAAAGGGGGAGAACTATGGCTACACCTTC; CDR3: CASSEKGENYGYTF
V: TRBV13; size: -; D: TRBD1; J: TRBJ2-7; DNA: TGTGCCAGCAGCTCACCCTCGGATAGCAGGGGGCGAGGCGAGCAGTACTTC; CDR3: CASSSPSDSRGRGEQYF
V: TRBV30; size: many; D: -; J: TRBJ1-1; DNA: TGTGCCTGGGAAACTTTCTTCTCCACTGAAGCTTTCTTT; CDR3: CAWETFFSTEAFF
V: TRBV30; size: many; D: TRBD2; J: TRBJ2-7; DNA: TGTGCCTGGAGGGCCGGGGGGGCAATTTTGGGCGAGCAGTACTTC; CDR3: CAWRAGGAILGEQYF
V: TRBV12-3/TRBV12-4; size: -; D: -; J: TRBJ1-2; DNA: TGTGCCAGCAGTTTAGATGAGGGCTATGGCTACACCTTC; CDR3: CASSLDEGYGYTF
V: TRBV18; size: -; D: TRBD2; J: TRBJ2-5; DNA: TGTGCCAGCTCACCACCCAGCGGGAGAGAGACCCAGTACTTC; CDR3: CASSPPSGRETQYF
V: TRBV15; size: -; D: -; J: TRBJ2-7; DNA: TGTGCCACCAGCAGTTCTTTGCCCTACGAGCAGTACTTC; CDR3: CATSSSLPYEQYF
V: TRBV6-1; size: few; D: -; J: TRBJ2-7; DNA: TGTGCCAGCAGTGAAGGTCATCCCTACGAGCAGTACTTC; CDR3: CASSEGHPYEQYF
V: TRBV20-1; size: many; D: -; J: TRBJ2-7; DNA: TGCAGTGCTAGAGATCCCCAAAGAGACTACGAGCAGTACTTC; CDR3: CSARDPQRDYEQYF
V: TRBV29-1; size: many; D: TRBD2; J: TRBJ2-2; DNA: TGCAGCGTGGGACTAGCGGAGGTGGGCGGGGAGCTGTTTTTT; CDR3: CSVGLAEVGGELFF
V: TRBV20-1; size: many; D: -; J: TRBJ2-7; DNA: TGCAGTGCTAGAGGGACTTATGATGAGCAGTACTTC; CDR3: CSARGTYDEQYF
V: TRBV6-1; size: many; D: -; J: TRBJ1-6; DNA: TGTGCCAGCACCGGGGACTATAATTCACCCCTCCACTTT; CDR3: CASTGDYNSPLHF
V: TRBV12-3/TRBV12-4; size: many; D: -; J: TRBJ1-1; DNA: TGTGCCAGCAGCCAGGTGGGCAGCCGTGAAGCTTTCTTT; CDR3: CASSQVGSREAFF
V: TRBV28; size: few; D: TRBD1; J: TRBJ2-7; DNA: TGTGCCAGCAGCCTAGGGACAGGGGAATACGAGCAGTACTTC; CDR3: CASSLGTGEYEQYF
V: TRBV11-2; size: many; D: -; J: TRBJ2-5; DNA: TGTGCCAGCAGCTTAGATCGGGAAACAGGGCCTACCCAGGAGACCCAGTACTTC; CDR3: CASSLDRETGPTQETQYF
V: TRBV4-1; size: -; D: -; J: TRBJ1-2; DNA: TGCGCCAGCAGCCAAGAGGACAGACTTACCTATGGCTACACCTTC; CDR3: CASSQEDRLTYGYTF
V: TRBV29-1; size: many; D: -; J: TRBJ2-5; DNA: TGCAGCCCCGTCCTAGGAGGAGAGACCCAGTACTTC; CDR3: CSPVLGGETQYF
V: TRBV20-1; size: many; D: TRBD2; J: TRBJ2-5; DNA: TGCAGTGCTAGAACTAGCGGGAGTGAGACCCAGTACTTC; CDR3: CSARTSGSETQYF
V: TRBV28; size: many; D: TRBD1; J: TRBJ2-7; DNA: TGTGCCAGCAGTATTACAGGGGGGACCTACGAGCAGTACTTC; CDR3: CASSITGGTYEQYF
V: TRBV4-1; size: many; D: -; J: TRBJ1-1; DNA: TGCGCCAGCAGCCAAGATCGATGGGGTTCCATGAACACTGAAGCTTTCTTT; CDR3: CASSQDRWGSMNTEAFF
V: TRBV29-1; size: many; D: -; J: TRBJ2-2; DNA: TGCAGCGTTGTGCTTACCGGGGAGCTGTTTTTT; CDR3: CSVVLTGELFF
V: TRBV12-3/TRBV12-4; size: many; D: -; J: TRBJ2-5; DNA: TGTGCCAGCAGTTTCATACAAGAGACCCAGTACTTC; CDR3: CASSFIQETQYF
V: TRBV28; size: -; D: -; J: TRBJ1-2; DNA: TGTGCCAGCAGCCTCGACGTGGGCCACCGGACCTTC; CDR3: CASSLDVGHRTF
V: TRBV11-3; size: many; D: TRBD1; J: TRBJ2-2; DNA: TGTGCCAGCAGCACAGGGGTCACCGGGGAGCTGTTTTTT; CDR3: CASSTGVTGELFF
V: TRBV6-5; size: many; D: -; J: TRBJ1-2; DNA: TGTGCCAGCAGTTACGGGGGGGCAGGGAGCTATGGCTACACCTTC; CDR3: CASSYGGAGSYGYTF
V: TRBV11-2; size: many; D: TRBD2; J: TRBJ2-7; DNA: TGTGCCAGCAGCTTAGATCTCGGCGCGGGAGGCTACGAGCAGTACTTC; CDR3: CASSLDLGAGGYEQYF
V: TRBV6-5; size: many; D: TRBD2; J: TRBJ2-7; DNA: TGTGCCAGCAGTTTGACCGGGACTAGCGTGTACGAGCAGTACTTC; CDR3: CASSLTGTSVYEQYF
V: TRBV5-1; size: -; D: -; J: TRBJ2-2; DNA: TGCGCCAGCACCGAATTGGACAGGAACACCGGGGAGCTGTTTTTT; CDR3: CASTELDRNTGELFF
V: TRBV11-3; size: many; D: -; J: TRBJ2-4; DNA: TGTGCCAGCAGCTCCCGCACCGCAGACATTCAGTACTTC; CDR3: CASSSRTADIQYF
V: TRBV6-5; size: many; D: -; J: TRBJ1-2; DNA: TGTGCCAGCAGTTACGCGCCGAGAGGCGGGGACAACTATGGCTACACCTTC; CDR3: CASSYAPRGGDNYGYTF
V: TRBV7-9; size: many; D: TRBD1; J: TRBJ1-2; DNA: TGTGCCAGCAGCCTGGACAGGGGGCATTCTGGCTACACCTTC; CDR3: CASSLDRGHSGYTF
V: TRBV6-5; size: many; D: TRBD1; J: TRBJ1-2; DNA: TGTGCCAGCAGGGCAGGGGGTGGCTACACCTTC; CDR3: CASRAGGGYTF